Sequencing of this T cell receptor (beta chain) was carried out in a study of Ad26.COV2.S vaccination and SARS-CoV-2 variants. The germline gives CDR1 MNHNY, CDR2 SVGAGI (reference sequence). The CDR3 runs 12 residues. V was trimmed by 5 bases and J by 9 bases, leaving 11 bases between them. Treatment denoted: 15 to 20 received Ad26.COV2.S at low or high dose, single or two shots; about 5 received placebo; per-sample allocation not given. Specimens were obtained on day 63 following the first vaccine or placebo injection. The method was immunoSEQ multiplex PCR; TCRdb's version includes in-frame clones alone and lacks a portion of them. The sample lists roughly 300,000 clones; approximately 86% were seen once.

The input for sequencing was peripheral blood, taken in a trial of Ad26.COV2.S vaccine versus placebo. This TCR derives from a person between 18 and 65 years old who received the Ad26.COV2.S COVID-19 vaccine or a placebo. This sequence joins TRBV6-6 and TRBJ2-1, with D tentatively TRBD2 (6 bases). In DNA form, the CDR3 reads TGTGCCAGCAGTCCGATCGGGAGTGAGCAGTTCTTC. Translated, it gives CASSPIGSEQFF.